This T cell receptor beta chain came from a study of T cell responses to AZD1222 COVID-19 vaccine. Study-wide points: In a largely white British group with more females than males, clonal diversity was possibly underestimated.

Germline V gene lookup returns CDR1 LGHDT and CDR2 YNNKEL (reference sequence). V was clipped by 0 bases and J by 3 bases, with 8 bases between them. The CDR3 covers 14 residues. Profiled with immunoSEQ multiplex PCR; TCRdb holds only in-frame clones, not every one. The sample contains some 130,000 clones, roughly 90% of which appear only once. A word on this clone: Its antigen is not known.

This receptor was taken from an adult in good health. V gene TRBV3-1 (or the pseudogene TRBV3-2) combines with J gene TRBJ1-2; D unresolved. The specimen comprised peripheral blood, sampled on day 0 of AZD1222 vaccination. This chain's CDR3 is CASSQEAGYYGYTF. The CDR3, as DNA: TGTGCCAGCAGCCAAGAGGCCGGCTACTATGGCTACACCTTC.